The 13 T cell receptor beta chains below all came from one sample that was sequenced in a study of vaccination and CD4 T cells after COVID-19. Cultured CD4+ T cell DNA underwent sequencing with the Oncomine TCR Beta short-read assay. Each CDR3 protein is one row after TCRdb ran MiXCR on the PCR reads. The sample records about 12,000 distinct CDR3 sequences, 30% being singletons. The sample's treatment: roughly 10-day PBMC culture with coronavirus spike peptide pools or control peptides (ViraFEST assay). The antigens for these receptors are not known. Source material: cultured CD4+ T cells from blood. The receptors were sampled from a human donor with COVID-19.

The genes are TRBV11-3 and TRBJ2-5, with TRBD1 matching over 11 bases. Germline lookup yields CDR1 SGHNT and CDR2 YENEEA. The CDR3 is 16 residues long. With V trimmed by 5 bases and J by 1 base, 6 bases remained unmatched. The CDR3 loop is CASSRSGTGGQETQYF. Here the CDR3 DNA reads TGTGCCAGCAGCCGATCCGGGACAGGGGGCCAAGAGACCCAGTACTTC. Based on the CDR3 plus reference TRBV11-3 and TRBJ2-5, the full variable domain is EAGVVQSPRYKIIEKKQPVAFWCNPISGHNTLYWYLQNLGQGPELLIRYENEEAVDDSQLPKDRFSAERLKGVDSTLKIQPAELGDSAVYLCASSRSGTGGQETQYFGPGTRLLVL.

The sample holds a few counts of this clonotype. This chain uses TRBV7-9 with TRBJ1-2; 9 bases match TRBD1. The V gene's germline CDR1 is SEHNR and CDR2 FQNEAQ (reference sequence). V was pared by 5 bases and J by 3 bases, with 13 bases of the junction left unmatched. The CDR3 has 17 amino acids. The CDR3 spells CASSPSRDRVSHYGYTF. CDR3 nucleotide sequence: TGTGCCAGCAGCCCGTCCCGGGACAGGGTATCCCACTATGGCTACACCTTC.

The chain couples TRBV5-1 to TRBJ2-5; 9 bases agree with TRBD2. This CDR3 has 13 amino acids. The trim removed 10 bases at V and 2 bases at J, leaving 6 bases unmatched. The germline gives CDR1 SGHRS, CDR2 YFSETQ. CDR3 sequence (DNA): TGCGCCTCTATGCGGGGGGGACAAGAGACCCAGTACTTC. The encoded protein is CASMRGGQETQYF. The full variable domain, with the rest looked up from reference TRBV5-1 and TRBJ2-5, is KAGVTQTPRYLIKTRGQQVTLSCSPISGHRSVSWYQQTPGQGLQFLFEYFSETQRNKGNFPGRFSGRQFSNSRSEMNVSTLELGDSALYLCASMRGGQETQYFGPGTRLLVL.

J is TRBJ2-3 and V is TRBV24-1, with D tentatively TRBD2 (7 bases). The V gene's germline CDR1 is KGHDR and CDR2 SFDVKD. The CDR3 sequence is 14 residues long. Trimming took 10 bases from V and 3 from J, leaving 16 bases between them. CDR3 sequence: CATSAGDITDTQYF. In DNA, the CDR3 is TGTGCCACATCGGCGGGGGACATTACAGATACGCAGTATTTT.

The rearrangement links TRBV7-6 to TRBJ2-2; D not resolved. CDR3 length: 13 residues. Trimming shortened V by 5 bases and J by 6 bases, and 10 bases separated the two germline ends. Germline CDR1 and CDR2: SGHVS and FNYEAQ. The CDR3 DNA reads TGTGCCAGCAGCCTTACTGTGCCCGGGGAGCTGTTTTTT. It encodes CASSLTVPGELFF.

As regards this clonotype: One junction end disagrees with the germline gene, perhaps due to a read error. The chain recombines TRBV7-7 with TRBJ1-3, with D tentatively TRBD1 (5 bases). Germline loops: CDR1 SSHAT, CDR2 FNYEAQ (reference sequence). CDR3 size: 15 residues. CDR3 bases: TGTGCTAGCAGCTTAGATCAGGGCCCCGGAAACACCATATATTTT. Protein product: CASSLDQGPGNTIYF.

This clonotype was detected only a few times. The chain couples TRBV6-2 or TRBV6-3 to TRBJ1-2; TRBD1 matches 7 bases. J gave up 4 bases and V 8 bases, and 10 bases lay outside the gene matches. Germline V lookup: CDR1 MNHEY, CDR2 SVGEGT. The CDR3 has 14 residues. CDR3 DNA: TGTGCCAGCTTAGCCGCGACAGGGACCTATGGCTACACCTTC. It specifies CASLAATGTYGYTF.

This rearrangement joins TRBV20-1 to TRBJ2-5; 11 nucleotides line up with TRBD2. The germline CDR1 and CDR2 sequences are DFQATT and SNEGSKA (reference sequence). The CDR3 is 17 residues long. Trimming cost V 5 bases and J 6 bases; bases outside gene matches: 17. This chain's CDR3 is CSAPLLAGGGSLKTQYF. As DNA, the CDR3 is TGCAGTGCTCCCCTTCTAGCGGGGGGCGGATCCCTAAAGACCCAGTACTTC.

In nucleotides, the CDR3 is TGTGCCAGCACCCCGTCGGGACCCTATGGCTACACCTTC. It encodes CASTPSGPYGYTF. The gene calls are TRBV7-2 and TRBJ1-2; weak D call: TRBD1 (5 bases). The V end was cut by 7 bases, the J end by 4 bases, with 13 bases between. Per germline, CDR1 SGHTA and CDR2 FQGNSA. This CDR3 has 13 residues.

This clonotype has more than one count but fewer than ten. This chain joins TRBV6-1 and TRBJ1-2, with D tentatively TRBD1 (5 bases). The CDR3 is 13 residues long. V was trimmed by 6 bases and J by 8 bases, leaving 16 bases between them. Germline CDR1 MNHNS, CDR2 SASEGT. CDR3 sequence: CASRRAGIGGYTF. The CDR3 DNA sequence: TGTGCCAGCAGGAGAGCAGGGATAGGCGGCTACACCTTC.

The V gene is TRBV7-9, the J gene TRBJ1-2; possibly TRBD1 for D (5 bases). This CDR3 is 14 amino acids long. Germline CDR1 reads SEHNR; CDR2 reads FQNEAQ (reference sequence). V gave up 3 bases and J gave up 2 bases, with 10 bases separating them. The CDR3 bases are TGTGCCAGCAGCTTTGCGTCAGGGAACTATGGCTACACCTTC. It codes for CASSFASGNYGYTF.

In this sample, this clonotype turned up a few times. DNA for the CDR3: TGTGCCAGCAGCTTAGGAGGCTCCTACAATGAGCAGTTCTTC. It specifies CASSLGGSYNEQFF. V is TRBV11-3 and J is TRBJ2-1; D is undetermined. CDR1 and CDR2 from the germline V gene are SGHNT and YENEEA. The CDR3 covers 14 residues. V was pared by 1 base and J by 0 bases, with 4 bases between.

The rearrangement uses TRBV15 and TRBJ2-5; D is possibly TRBD1 (6 bases). With 5 bases removed from V and 2 bases from J, the gap between germline ends came to 9 bases. There are 13 residues in the CDR3. Germline assignment: CDR1 LNHNV and CDR2 YYDKDF (reference sequence). CDR3 in amino acids: CATSVGQQETQYF. The CDR3 DNA reads TGTGCCACCAGCGTCGGACAGCAAGAGACCCAGTACTTC.